This TCR beta chain comes out of a study of response to subunit inactivated influenza vaccine. Via MiXCR, TCRdb re-called the RT-PCR reads, giving one row per CDR3 protein. The repertoire holds hundreds of thousands of distinct CDR3 sequences, with about a sixth as singletons. The CDR3 loop spans 14 amino acids. Trimming removed 2 bases from V and 5 bases from J, with 10 bases in between. Germline V gene data show CDR1 as SGHAT and CDR2 as FQNNGV. Worth noting for this clonotype: The target antigen is unknown.

Broader study findings: The authors suggested that every seasonal influenza vaccination recruits few new T cells.

The sequence derives from a man aged 50 or older who received an inactivated influenza vaccine. The sample was PBMCs from blood, taken approximately 12 days after vaccination. The chain links TRBV11-2 to TRBJ2-4; D remains ambiguous. For the CDR3, the DNA is TGTGCCAGCAGCTTACTGGGCAGCGAAAACATTCAGTACTTC. It translates to CASSLLGSENIQYF.